The 20 T cell receptor beta chains below come from one sample, sequenced in a study of OX40 agonist ivuxolimab in advanced cancers. Libraries were prepared by immunoSEQ multiplex PCR; TCRdb keeps only in-frame clonotypes and omits some of them. The data contain fewer than 45,000 clones, around three quarters of them singletons. Specimen: CD4+ or CD8+ T cells sorted from blood, collected in a trial of the OX40 agonist ivuxolimab. The receptor source for this set is an adult with an advanced solid tumor such as melanoma, head and neck, liver or kidney cancer.

V usage is TRBV6-5 and J usage is TRBJ1-6; no clear D gene. Germline V gene lookup returns CDR1 MNHEY and CDR2 SVGAGI. V was clipped by 0 bases and J by 8 bases, with 8 bases between them. This CDR3 region has 14 residues. The CDR3: CASSYSTQYSPLHF. CDR3 nucleotides: TGTGCCAGCAGTTACTCAACTCAGTATTCACCCCTCCACTTT.

This clone was found a few times. The chain links TRBV5-1 to TRBJ2-2; D unresolved. The CDR3 totals 16 residues. Germline V CDR1 and CDR2: SGHRS, YFSETQ. Trimming took off 4 bases at V and 4 bases at J, with 17 bases between the two ends. The CDR3 nucleotides are TGCGCCAGCAGCCGTCAGGATTCCTCGGCCACCGGGGAGCTGTTTTTT. This gives the protein CASSRQDSSATGELFF.

This chain connects TRBV7-2 to TRBJ2-7; D is perhaps TRBD2 (7 bases). The V gene's germline CDR1 is SGHTA and CDR2 FQGNSA. With 3 bases removed from V and 6 bases from J, the gap between germline ends came to 12 bases. CDR3 length equals 13 residues. CDR3 amino acids: CASSFKGEGEQYF. CDR3 DNA sequence: TGTGCCAGCAGCTTCAAGGGGGAGGGCGAGCAGTACTTC.

The chain links TRBV21-1 to TRBJ2-7; the table's TRBD1 call for D was not verified on the DNA. TRBV21-1 is deemed a pseudogene. The CDR3 sequence is 15 residues long. CDR3 in amino acids: CASPPDRGVPYEQYF. CDR3 nucleotides: TGTGCCAGCCCCCCGGACAGGGGGGTTCCCTACGAGCAGTACTTC.

The chain joins TRBV28 to TRBJ1-2, with 9 nucleotides matching TRBD1. The CDR3 has 15 residues. Germline-derived CDR1 and CDR2 are MDHEN and SYDVKM. The trim removed 6 bases at V and 5 bases at J, leaving 10 bases unmatched. In DNA, the CDR3 is TGTGCCAGCAGAACCGAGCCGGGACAGGGATATGGCTACACCTTC. Residues: CASRTEPGQGYGYTF.

The chain joins TRBV10-3 to TRBJ1-2; no firm D call. From germline, CDR1 is ENHRY and CDR2 SYGVKD. The V end was cut by 2 bases, the J end by 0 bases, with 16 bases between. This CDR3 has 17 residues. The CDR3 bases are TGTGCCATCAGTGAGGGTGATAAGACACTGACTAACTATGGCTACACCTTC. It is translated as CAISEGDKTLTNYGYTF.

The V gene is TRBV21-1, the J gene TRBJ2-1; the DNA was not used to check the table's D call, TRBD2. TRBV21-1 is designated a pseudogene. The CDR3 is 12 residues long. CDR3 coding DNA: TGTGCCAGCAGCAAACGGTACAATGAGCAGTTCTTC. Translated: CASSKRYNEQFF.

V usage is TRBV28 and J usage is TRBJ2-1; D is unclear. CDR1 is MDHEN, CDR2 SYDVKM, per germline. Trimming pared 2 bases from V and 5 bases from J, leaving 1 base between. The CDR3 totals 11 residues. The CDR3 loop is CASSLNNEQFF. DNA for the CDR3: TGTGCCAGCAGTTTAAACAATGAGCAGTTCTTC.

This chain links TRBV5-1 with TRBJ2-6, with TRBD1 matching 11 bases. CDR3 length: 16 amino acids. V lost 4 bases to trimming and J lost 7 bases; unmatched junction nucleotides: 7. Per germline, CDR1 SGHRS and CDR2 YFSETQ. CDR3 in amino acids: CASSGQGAKLANVLTF. DNA for the CDR3: TGCGCCAGCAGCGGACAGGGGGCTAAACTCGCCAACGTCCTGACTTTC.

The rearrangement links TRBV6-1 to TRBJ1-1; 9 bases map to TRBD1. With V trimmed by 3 bases and J by 2 bases, 7 bases remained unmatched. Germline-derived CDR1 and CDR2 are MNHNS and SASEGT. This CDR3 region has 16 residues. CDR3 amino acids: CASSETNRGPNTEAFF. CDR3 bases: TGTGCCAGCAGTGAGACTAACAGGGGGCCCAACACTGAAGCTTTCTTT.

This clone has more than one count but fewer than ten. This chain links TRBV5-6 with TRBJ2-1; TRBD2 matches 10 bases. V trimming: 4 bases; J trimming: 10 bases; junction bases outside the gene matches: 14. CDR3 size: 16 residues. Germline-derived CDR1 and CDR2 are SGHDT and YYEEEE. CDR3 DNA sequence: TGTGCCAGCAGCGAGCCACTAGCGGGGATTGCCGGCGAGCAGTTCTTC. Amino acids: CASSEPLAGIAGEQFF.

The V gene is TRBV21-1, the J gene TRBJ1-2; the DNA was not compared with TRBD1, the D call given in the table. TRBV21-1 is recorded as a pseudogene. CDR3 length: 16 amino acids. The CDR3 loop reads CASSKGTGASTSGYTF. In nucleotides, the CDR3 is TGTGCCAGCAGCAAAGGAACAGGGGCCTCCACGTCAGGCTACACCTTC.

V usage is TRBV11-2 and J usage is TRBJ2-1, with unresolved D. Germline CDR1 and CDR2: SGHAT and FQNNGV. This CDR3 has 13 residues. V was cut by 8 bases and J by 6 bases, with 14 bases left in between. CDR3 region: CASSHPGVNEQFF. The CDR3 DNA reads TGTGCCAGCTCCCACCCCGGCGTCAATGAGCAGTTCTTC.

V gene TRBV7-3 combines with J gene TRBJ1-6; D call uncertain. Trimming stripped 0 bases from V and 10 bases from J, with 13 bases between. The CDR3 is 15 residues long. CDR1 is SGHTA, CDR2 FQGTGA, per germline. The CDR3 region has the DNA TGTGCCAGCAGCTTAACGTCGGGGAAGGGATCACCCCTCCACTTT. It encodes CASSLTSGKGSPLHF.

This clone turned up a few times. V is TRBV4-2 and J is TRBJ1-5; D gene unclear. The germline gives CDR1 LGHNA, CDR2 YNFKEQ. The CDR3 is made up of 12 amino acids. Trimming removed 1 base at V and 7 bases at J, with 5 bases between. The CDR3 protein is CASSQVGQPQHF. The CDR3 DNA reads TGTGCCAGCAGCCAAGTGGGACAGCCCCAGCATTTT.

V and J are TRBV7-7 and TRBJ1-1; 7 nucleotides line up with TRBD1. CDR3 length equals 15 residues. V was clipped by 4 bases and J by 5 bases; unmatched bases: 10. The germline V gene has CDR1 SSHAT and CDR2 FNYEAQ (reference sequence). CDR3 sequence: CASSSTPDRVTEAFF. As DNA, the CDR3 is TGTGCCAGCAGCTCGACCCCAGACAGGGTGACTGAAGCTTTCTTT.

V and J are TRBV19 and TRBJ1-5; 7 bases line up with TRBD1. V lost 4 bases to trimming and J lost 7 bases; unmatched junction nucleotides: 4. The V gene's germline CDR1 is LNHDA and CDR2 SQIVND (reference sequence). The CDR3 extends over 13 amino acids. This chain's CDR3 is CASSKAGGQPQHF. CDR3 DNA: TGTGCCAGTAGTAAGGCAGGGGGGCAGCCCCAGCATTTT.

The chain is built from TRBV29-1 and TRBJ2-5; 11 bases fit TRBD2. V was pared by 6 bases and J by 7 bases, with 13 bases of the junction left unmatched. This CDR3 spans 15 amino acids. Germline values: CDR1 SQVTM, CDR2 ANQGSEA. Here the CDR3 reads CSVPPTSGVGRTQYF. The CDR3 nucleotides are TGCAGCGTGCCCCCGACTAGCGGGGTGGGGCGGACCCAGTACTTC.

In its sample, this clone was seen a few times. The chain joins TRBV2 to TRBJ2-2; D is unclear. Per germline, CDR1 SNHLY and CDR2 FYNNEI. The V end was cut by 1 base, the J end by 2 bases, with 5 bases between. This CDR3 has 14 residues. The CDR3 nucleotides are TGTGCCAGCAGTGAAGGGCGCAACACCGGGGAGCTGTTTTTT. It yields the protein CASSEGRNTGELFF.

The CDR3 bases are TGTGCCTGGGACAGGGTGAACACCGGGGAGCTGTTTTTT. Translation: CAWDRVNTGELFF. The chain links TRBV30 to TRBJ2-2; 7 bases line up with TRBD1. The CDR3 is 13 amino acids. Germline V gives CDR1 GTSNPN, CDR2 SVGIG (reference sequence). The V and J ends lost 5 bases and 1 base, in that order; junction bases with no gene match: 1.